This T cell receptor beta chain was obtained from a study of cytomegalovirus exposure and HLA in healthy donors. Notes on the study in general: In a later analysis, productive TCRs from donors in an Asian-associated ancestry cluster reportedly carried fewer N-insertions than the cohort mean. Most TCR sequences were seen very rarely across donors, but some public TCRs occurred in many. In a later analysis, TCR beta V- and J-gene trimming showed a link to a missense DCLRE1C variant.

After removal of 4 bases from V and 9 bases from J, the junction contained 9 bases not matched to a gene. The CDR3 has 15 amino acids. The germline CDR1 and CDR2 sequences are MRHNA and SNTAGT. Vbeta (60) and Jbeta (13) primers were used in the PCR. Method: immunoSEQ multiplex PCR; TCRdb's copy keeps in-frame clones and lacks some. Of more than 140,000 clones listed, around 75% are singletons. Comment on this clone: Its antigen is undetermined.

V is TRBV6-4 and J is TRBJ1-6, with 7 bases identical to TRBD1. The material sequenced was PBMCs. The TCR sequence derives from a man aged 35 to 55 in good health and CMV-seronegative. The CDR3 DNA reads as TGTGCCAGCAGTGTTATAGGAGGGGGCGGTTCACCCCTCCACTTT. Its protein product is CASSVIGGGGSPLHF.